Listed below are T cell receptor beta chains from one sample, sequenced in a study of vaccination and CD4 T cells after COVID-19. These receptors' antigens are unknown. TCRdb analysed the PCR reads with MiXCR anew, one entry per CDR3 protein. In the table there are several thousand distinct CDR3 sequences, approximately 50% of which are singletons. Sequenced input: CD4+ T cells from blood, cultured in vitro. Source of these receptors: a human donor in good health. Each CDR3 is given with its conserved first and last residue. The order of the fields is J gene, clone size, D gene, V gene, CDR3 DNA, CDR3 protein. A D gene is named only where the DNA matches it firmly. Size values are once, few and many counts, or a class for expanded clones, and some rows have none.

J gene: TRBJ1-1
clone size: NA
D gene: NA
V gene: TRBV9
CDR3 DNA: TGTGCCAGCAGCGTCCAAGCAGTGAACACTGAAGCTTTCTTT
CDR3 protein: CASSVQAVNTEAFF

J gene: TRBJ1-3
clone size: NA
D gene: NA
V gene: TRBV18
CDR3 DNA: TGTGCCAGCTCACCTCGGGCAGTCCTAGGAAACACCATATATTTT
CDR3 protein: CASSPRAVLGNTIYF

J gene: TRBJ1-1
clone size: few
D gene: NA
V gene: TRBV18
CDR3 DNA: TGTGCCAGCTCCCGGGACTGGAACACTGAAGCTTTCTTT
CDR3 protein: CASSRDWNTEAFF

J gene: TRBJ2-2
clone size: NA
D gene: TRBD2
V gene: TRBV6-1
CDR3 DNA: TGTGCCAGCAGCTCAGCGGGGGGGCCCATTGACGGGGAGCTGTTTTTT
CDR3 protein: CASSSAGGPIDGELFF

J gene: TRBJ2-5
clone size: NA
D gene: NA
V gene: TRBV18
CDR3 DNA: TGTGCCAGCTCACCACGAGCCCCGTGGGGCCAAGAGACCCAGTACTTC
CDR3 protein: CASSPRAPWGQETQYF

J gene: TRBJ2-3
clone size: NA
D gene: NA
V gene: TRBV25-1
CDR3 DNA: TGTGCCAGCAGTGAATCGGGGTATACGCAGTATTTT
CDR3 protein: CASSESGYTQYF

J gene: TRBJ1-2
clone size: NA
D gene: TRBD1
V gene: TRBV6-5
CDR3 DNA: TGTGCCAGCAGTTTTCTCGGACAGGGACAGGCCTATGGCTACACCTTC
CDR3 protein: CASSFLGQGQAYGYTF

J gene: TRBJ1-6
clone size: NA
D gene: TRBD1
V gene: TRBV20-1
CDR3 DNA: TGCAGTGCTATGAAACAGGGGTCGCATTCACCCCTCCACTTT
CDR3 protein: CSAMKQGSHSPLHF

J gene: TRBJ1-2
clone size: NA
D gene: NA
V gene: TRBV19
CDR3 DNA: TGTGCCAGTAGTATAAGGGGCGTCGTCTACACCTTC
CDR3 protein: CASSIRGVVYTF

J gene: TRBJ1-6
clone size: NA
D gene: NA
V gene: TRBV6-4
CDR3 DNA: TGTGCCAGCAGCCGCAGCTCCTATAATTCACCCCTCCACTTT
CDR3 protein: CASSRSSYNSPLHF

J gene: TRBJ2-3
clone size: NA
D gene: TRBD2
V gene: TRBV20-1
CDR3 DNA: TGCAGTGCTAGAGTGCGGGGGGGCCCAGATACGCAGTATTTT
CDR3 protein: CSARVRGGPDTQYF

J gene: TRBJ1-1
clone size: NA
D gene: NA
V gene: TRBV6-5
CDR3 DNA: TGTGCCAGCAGTTCTACTCAAGGGAGGAATGAAGCTTTCTTT
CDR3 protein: CASSSTQGRNEAFF

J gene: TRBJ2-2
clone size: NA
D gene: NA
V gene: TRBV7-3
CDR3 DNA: TGTGCCAGCCGCCCGTTAAACGGGGAGCTGTTTTTT
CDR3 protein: CASRPLNGELFF

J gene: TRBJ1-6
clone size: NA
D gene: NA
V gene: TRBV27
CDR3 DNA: TGTGCCAGCAGTTATCAGACAGGCTATAATTCACCCCTCCACTTT
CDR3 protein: CASSYQTGYNSPLHF

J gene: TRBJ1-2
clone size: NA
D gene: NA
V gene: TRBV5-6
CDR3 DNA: TGTGCCAGCAGCTTCAACAGCCCTGGCTACACCTTC
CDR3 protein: CASSFNSPGYTF

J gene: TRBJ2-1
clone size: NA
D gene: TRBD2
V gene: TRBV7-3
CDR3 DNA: TGTGCCAGCAGCTGGACTCCGCCCAGCGGGGGTTACAATGAGCAGTTCTTC
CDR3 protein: CASSWTPPSGGYNEQFF

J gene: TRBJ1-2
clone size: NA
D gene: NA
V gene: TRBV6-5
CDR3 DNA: TGTGCCAGCAGTTATGGGACCCAGTCGGCCGAATATTACACCTTC
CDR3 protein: CASSYGTQSAEYYTF

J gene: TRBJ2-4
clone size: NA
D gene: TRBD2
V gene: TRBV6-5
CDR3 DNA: TGTGCCAGCAGTTACAGCGGGGACCGGGTAGCCAAAAACATTCAGTACTTC
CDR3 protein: CASSYSGDRVAKNIQYF

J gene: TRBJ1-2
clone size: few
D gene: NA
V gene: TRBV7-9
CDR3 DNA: TGTGCCAGCAGCGATTCGGGGAACTATGAGCATGGCTACACCTTC
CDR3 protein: CASSDSGNYEHGYTF

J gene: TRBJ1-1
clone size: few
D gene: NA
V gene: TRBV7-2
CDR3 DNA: TGTGCCAGCAGCTCGGACAGCACTACTGAAGCTTTCTTT
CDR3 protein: CASSSDSTTEAFF

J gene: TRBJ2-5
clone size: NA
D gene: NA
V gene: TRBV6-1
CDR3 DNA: TGTGCCAGCGCCACAGTGTACCAAGAGACCCAGTACTTC
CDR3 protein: CASATVYQETQYF

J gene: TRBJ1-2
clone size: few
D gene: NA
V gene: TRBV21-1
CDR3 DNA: TGTGCCAGCAACCGGACAGACCTCTATGGCTACACCTTC
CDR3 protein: CASNRTDLYGYTF

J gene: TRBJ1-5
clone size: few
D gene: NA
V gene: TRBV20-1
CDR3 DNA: TGCAGTGCTAGTCCCCCCGCGCACCCCAATCAGCCCCAGCATTTT
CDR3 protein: CSASPPAHPNQPQHF

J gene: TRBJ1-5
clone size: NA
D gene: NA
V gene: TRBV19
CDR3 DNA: TGTGCCAGTAGTACCACGGGGTTTCGGCCCCAGCATTTT
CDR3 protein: CASSTTGFRPQHF

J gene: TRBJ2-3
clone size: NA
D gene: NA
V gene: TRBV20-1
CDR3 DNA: TGCAGTGCTAGTGCTCCCGCTGCTACAGATACGCAGTATTTT
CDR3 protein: CSASAPAATDTQYF